This T cell receptor beta chain derives from a study of T cells expressing NK-cell markers. Overall study: It was sorted CD3+CD56+NKG2C+, CD3+CD56+NKG2C- and CD3+CD56-NKG2C+ T cells that supplied the TCR beta repertoires. Findings of the study overall: The study found these clonotypes also leading the CD3+CD56-NKG2C+ fraction in four donors.

Looked up from germline, CDR1 is DFQATT and CDR2 is SNEGSKA (reference sequence). The CDR3 is 17 amino acids. As to this clonotype: Antigen unknown.

5'RACE template switching built TCR beta cDNA with unique molecular identifiers. TCRdb re-called the 5' RACE reads and catalogs CDR3 proteins one per entry, DNA excluded. The sample holds roughly 390,000 distinct CDR3 sequences. Sequenced sample: blood T cells: a sorted CD56 or NKG2C T cell subset, CD4+ or CD8+ T cells, or bulk PBMC T cells (not recorded which). The source of this sequence is a woman between 50 and 59 years old in good health. The chain joins TRBV20-1 to TRBJ2-4; TCRdb's assignment of TRBD2 cannot be checked, as there is no DNA. The CDR3 sequence: CSARGEFPTREGNIQYF.